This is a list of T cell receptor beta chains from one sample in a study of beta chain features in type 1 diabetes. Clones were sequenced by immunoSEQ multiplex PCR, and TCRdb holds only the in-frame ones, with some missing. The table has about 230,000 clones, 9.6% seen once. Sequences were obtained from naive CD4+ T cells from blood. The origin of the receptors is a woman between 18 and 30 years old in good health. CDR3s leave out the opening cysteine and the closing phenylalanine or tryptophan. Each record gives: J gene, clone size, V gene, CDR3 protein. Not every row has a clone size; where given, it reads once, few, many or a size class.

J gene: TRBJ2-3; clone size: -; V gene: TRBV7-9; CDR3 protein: ASRPRGGSETQY
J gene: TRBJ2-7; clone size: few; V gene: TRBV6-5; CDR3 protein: ASSYWRSANSYEQY
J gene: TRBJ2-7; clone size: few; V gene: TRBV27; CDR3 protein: ASSPTSAAEQY
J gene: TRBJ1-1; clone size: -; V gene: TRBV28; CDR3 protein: ASSLQGADTEAF
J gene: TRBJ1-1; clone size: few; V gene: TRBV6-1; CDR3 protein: ATGQILLNTGAF
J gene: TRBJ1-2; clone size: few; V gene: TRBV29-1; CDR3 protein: SVAGGGNNRPTTGANLYGYT
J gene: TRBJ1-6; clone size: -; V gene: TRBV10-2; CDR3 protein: ASSDHGQGASNSPLH
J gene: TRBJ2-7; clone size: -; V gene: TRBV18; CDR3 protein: ASSRGSSYEQY
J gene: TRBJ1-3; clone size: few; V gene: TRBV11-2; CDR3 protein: ASSLRTGSGNTIY
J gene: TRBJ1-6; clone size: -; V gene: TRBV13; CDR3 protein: ASSLQGGSPLH
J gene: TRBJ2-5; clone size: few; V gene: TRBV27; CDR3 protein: ASSLSFRAGETQY
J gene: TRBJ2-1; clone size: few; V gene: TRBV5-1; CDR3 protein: ASSPGTSGFDEQF
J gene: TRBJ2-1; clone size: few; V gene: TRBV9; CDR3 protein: ASSWDRGRINEQF
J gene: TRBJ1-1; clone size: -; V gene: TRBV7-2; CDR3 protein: ASSLNTEAF
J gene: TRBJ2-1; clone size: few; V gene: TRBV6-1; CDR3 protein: ASLLADVYNEQF
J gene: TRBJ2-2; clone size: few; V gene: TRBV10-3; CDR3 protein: AITQSLGANTGELF
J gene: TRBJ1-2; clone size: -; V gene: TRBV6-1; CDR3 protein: ASHSDRGYGYT
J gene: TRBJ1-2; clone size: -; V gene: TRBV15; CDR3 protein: ATSSQPDRGHGYT
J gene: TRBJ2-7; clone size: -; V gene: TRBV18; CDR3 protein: ASSPEVLAVYEQY
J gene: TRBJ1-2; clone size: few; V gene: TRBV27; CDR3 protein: ASSLWADYGYT
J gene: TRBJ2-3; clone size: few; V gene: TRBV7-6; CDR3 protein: ASSLGAGGTDTQY
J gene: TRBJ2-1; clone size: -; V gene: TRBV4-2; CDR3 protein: ASSRLRTGDTSSYNEQF
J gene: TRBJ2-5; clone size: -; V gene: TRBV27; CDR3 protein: ASSRLAEGTQY
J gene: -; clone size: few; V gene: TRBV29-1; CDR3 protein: SATGGGGPYEQY
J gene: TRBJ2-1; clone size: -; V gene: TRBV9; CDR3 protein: ASSADSRTNEQF
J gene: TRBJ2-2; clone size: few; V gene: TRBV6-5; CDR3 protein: ASSLQGVTGELF
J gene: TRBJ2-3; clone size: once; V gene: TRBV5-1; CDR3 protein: ASSSPGLSTDTQY
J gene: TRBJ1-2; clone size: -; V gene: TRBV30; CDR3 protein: AWSGKDRGEDGYT
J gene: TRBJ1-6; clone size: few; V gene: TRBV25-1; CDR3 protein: ASSESVPGAQSH
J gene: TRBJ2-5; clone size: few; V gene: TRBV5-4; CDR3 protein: ASSPTTSGSGETQY
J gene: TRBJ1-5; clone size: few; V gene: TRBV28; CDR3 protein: ASSQTGGGNQPQH
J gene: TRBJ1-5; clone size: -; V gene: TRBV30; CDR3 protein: AWSRRTGEGQPQH
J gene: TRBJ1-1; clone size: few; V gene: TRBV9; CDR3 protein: ASSVVPENTEAF
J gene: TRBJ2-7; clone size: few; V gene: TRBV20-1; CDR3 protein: SARLTYEQY
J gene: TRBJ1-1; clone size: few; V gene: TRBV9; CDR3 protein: ASSVASGAPEAF
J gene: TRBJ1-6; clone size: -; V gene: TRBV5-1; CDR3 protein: ASSPTGERISPLH
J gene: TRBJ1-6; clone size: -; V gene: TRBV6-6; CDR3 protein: ASSPQTGGNSPLH
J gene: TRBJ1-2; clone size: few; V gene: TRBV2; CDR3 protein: ASSAGGYGYT
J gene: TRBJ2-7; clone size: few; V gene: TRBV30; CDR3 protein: AWSGETGGYYEQY
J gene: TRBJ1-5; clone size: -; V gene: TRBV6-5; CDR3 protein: ASSLTPNSNQPQH
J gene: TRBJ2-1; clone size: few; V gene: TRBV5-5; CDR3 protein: ASSSSRTSAGNEQF
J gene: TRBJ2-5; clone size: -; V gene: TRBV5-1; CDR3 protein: ASSLGGTGVQETQY
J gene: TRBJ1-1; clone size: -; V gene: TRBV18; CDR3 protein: ASSLLENTEAF
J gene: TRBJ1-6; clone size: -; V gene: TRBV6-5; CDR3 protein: ASSSLGGVTNSPLH
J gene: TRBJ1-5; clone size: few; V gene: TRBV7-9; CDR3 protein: ASSLDGQGVGQPQH
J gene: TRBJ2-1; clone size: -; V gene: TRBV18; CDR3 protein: ASSPGQGYNEQF
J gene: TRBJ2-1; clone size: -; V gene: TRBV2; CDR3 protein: ASSLSTGPSPGNEQF
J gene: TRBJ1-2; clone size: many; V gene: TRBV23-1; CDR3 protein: ASSRMGQGTVYT
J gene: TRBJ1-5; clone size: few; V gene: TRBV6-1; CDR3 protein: ASEGTWGNQPQH
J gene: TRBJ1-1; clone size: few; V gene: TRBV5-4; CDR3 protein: ASSQAGLNTEAF
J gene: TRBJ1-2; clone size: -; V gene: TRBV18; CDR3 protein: ASSPLETGDGYT
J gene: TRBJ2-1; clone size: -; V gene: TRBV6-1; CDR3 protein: ASSEEVRGAYNEQF